The present TCR beta chain was sequenced within a study of blood T cell repertoires in COVID-19. The CDR3 extends over 12 amino acids. Trimming removed 3 bases at V and 9 bases at J, with 9 bases between. The germline V gene encodes CDR1 LGHDT and CDR2 YNNKEL (reference sequence). The authors' processing: Amplification from reference gene primers served as the basis for estimated nucleated cell counts. The table came from immunoSEQ multiplex PCR; TCRdb's copy has only in-frame clones and leaves some out. The V and J calls and clone size come from that table; D and trimming were worked out from the DNA. The data contain roughly 200,000 clones, about 78% of them singletons.

Input material: peripheral blood. The receptor was derived from a woman between 70 and 85 years old with acute or convalescent COVID-19. The chain employs TRBV3-1 (or the pseudogene TRBV3-2) and TRBJ2-1, with TRBD2 as a possible D gene (5 bases). CDR3 coding DNA: TGTGCCAGCAGCCACACTGGGAGTGAGCAGTTCTTC. Amino acid sequence: CASSHTGSEQFF.